A selection of T cell receptor beta chains follows, all from one sample in a study of blood T cell repertoires in COVID-19. Measured with immunoSEQ multiplex PCR; TCRdb has only the in-frame clones, and not every one. The sample holds 100,000 to 150,000 clones, about 90% seen once. The sequenced sample was peripheral blood. All receptors come from a woman between 65 and 79 years old with acute or convalescent COVID-19. CDR3s include the opening cysteine and the closing phenylalanine or tryptophan. D genes are given only for firm matches. Clone size is stated in some rows and not others, as once, few, many or a class when expanded.

TRBJ1-1 NA TRBV2 NA TGTGCCAGCAGGAAGGACACTTCGAACACTGAAGCTTTCTTT CASRKDTSNTEAFF
TRBJ1-5 NA TRBV19 NA TGTGCCAGTAGTGCAGGGTTCAATCAGCCCCAGCATTTT CASSAGFNQPQHF
TRBJ2-3 NA TRBV7-2 NA TGTGCCAGCAGCTTAGCAGCGGGTGGCACAGATACGCAGTATTTT CASSLAAGGTDTQYF
TRBJ1-4 TRBD1 TRBV7-2 NA TGTGCCAGCAGCTTTGGACAGGGAAATGAAAAACTGTTTTTT CASSFGQGNEKLFF
TRBJ1-4 TRBD1 TRBV12-3/TRBV12-4 NA TGTGCCAGTAACAGGGGGAATGAAAAACTGTTTTTT CASNRGNEKLFF
TRBJ2-3 NA TRBV29-1 NA TGCAGCGTTGAAGGGGGGGATCCCACAGATACGCAGTATTTT CSVEGGDPTDTQYF
TRBJ2-3 TRBD2 TRBV11-2 few TGTGCCAGCAGCTTACCCCCAGCGGGGGGTACAGATACGCAGTATTTT CASSLPPAGGTDTQYF
TRBJ2-1 TRBD1 TRBV18 NA TGTGCCAGCTCCCCGCCGGACAGGGGACCCAATGAGCAGTTCTTC CASSPPDRGPNEQFF
TRBJ1-1 TRBD1 TRBV29-1 NA TGCAGCCCCCCAAAGGGGACAGGGAAGATGAACACTGAAGCTTTCTTT CSPPKGTGKMNTEAFF
TRBJ2-1 NA TRBV30 NA TGTGCCTGGAGTCCTCAGCTAGGTGAGCAGTTCTTC CAWSPQLGEQFF
TRBJ2-3 TRBD1 TRBV5-4 NA TGTGCCAGCAGCCAGGACAGGGGAAGGACAGATACGCAGTATTTT CASSQDRGRTDTQYF
TRBJ2-1 TRBD2 TRBV6-5 NA TGTGCCAGCAGACTAGCGGGCGGTACTTACAATGAGCAGTTCTTC CASRLAGGTYNEQFF
TRBJ2-3 TRBD2 TRBV6-5 NA TGTGCCAGCAGTAAACTAGCGGGGGTAGATACGCAGTATTTT CASSKLAGVDTQYF
TRBJ1-6 NA TRBV4-1 NA TGCGCCAGCAGCCAAGAGGGACAATCACCCCTCCACTTT CASSQEGQSPLHF
TRBJ2-7 NA TRBV12-3/TRBV12-4 NA TGTGCCAGCAGCCACGGGAGCTACGAGCAGTACTTC CASSHGSYEQYF
TRBJ2-1 NA TRBV5-1 NA TGCGCCAGCAGCCGGGGTCCGGGGGGCAGCTCCTACAATGAGCAGTTCTTC CASSRGPGGSSYNEQFF
TRBJ1-2 NA TRBV18 NA TGTGCCAGCTCACTCCGGGACTATGGCTACACCTTC CASSLRDYGYTF
TRBJ1-6 NA TRBV28 NA TGTGCCAGCACTATGAGCTCCTATAATTCACCCCTCCACTTT CASTMSSYNSPLHF
TRBJ2-7 NA TRBV11-3 NA TGTGCCAGCAGCTTAGAACTTCTGGGACTGACCTACGAGCAGTACTTC CASSLELLGLTYEQYF
TRBJ1-1 TRBD1 TRBV7-9 once TGTGCCAGCAGCTTTAAAGGGGGCGCGAGTCTCGTCGCTTTCTTT CASSFKGGASLVAFF
TRBJ1-2 TRBD1 TRBV30 NA TGTGCCTGGAGTAGGGACAGGCCATATGGCTACACCTTC CAWSRDRPYGYTF
TRBJ1-4 NA TRBV29-1 NA TGCAGCGTGTCCATTTTTGCAACTAATGAAAAACTGTTTTTT CSVSIFATNEKLFF
TRBJ1-3 NA TRBV15 NA TGTGCCACCAGCAGGGACAGAGGCTCTGGAAACACCATATATTTT CATSRDRGSGNTIYF
TRBJ1-2 NA TRBV27 NA TGTGCCAGCAGTCCCCGGGGGAACTATGGCTACACCTTC CASSPRGNYGYTF
TRBJ2-1 TRBD1 TRBV19 NA TGTGCCAGTAGTAGAGTTGGGACAGGGCGGGGAAATGAGCAGTTCTTC CASSRVGTGRGNEQFF
TRBJ1-2 NA TRBV10-3 once TGTGCCATCAGAGGGGTGGACGGCTACACCTTC CAIRGVDGYTF
TRBJ1-5 NA TRBV30 NA TGTGCCTGGAGTGAGCAGGGCGAACAGCCCCAGCATTTT CAWSEQGEQPQHF
TRBJ2-2 TRBD1 TRBV11-1 NA TGTGCCAGCAGCAATTACAGGGGCCCCGGGGAGCTGTTTTTT CASSNYRGPGELFF
TRBJ2-5 TRBD1 TRBV9 NA TGTGCCAGCAGCCCCCCCGGGACAGCTAAAGAGACCCAGTACTTC CASSPPGTAKETQYF
TRBJ1-1 NA TRBV5-1 NA TGCGCCAGCAGCTTATCTAAGGGGTTTAGGAACACTGAAGCTTTCTTT CASSLSKGFRNTEAFF
TRBJ1-2 NA TRBV7-6 NA TGTGCCAGCAGCTCGACCCCGGGATCTAACTATGGCTACACCTTC CASSSTPGSNYGYTF
TRBJ1-3 NA TRBV11-3 NA TGTGCCAGCAGCTTGGCAGGGACTGGAAACACCATATATTTT CASSLAGTGNTIYF
TRBJ2-7 NA TRBV28 NA TGTGCCAGCAGTTTGGGGGGGCCCAAGGCTTACGAGCAGTACTTC CASSLGGPKAYEQYF
TRBJ1-5 NA TRBV19 NA TGTGCCAGTAGTATACCAGGGAGCAATCAGCCCCAGCATTTT CASSIPGSNQPQHF
TRBJ1-2 NA TRBV7-9 NA TGTGCCAGCAGCTTGGAGGGGCCTAACTATGGCTACACCTTC CASSLEGPNYGYTF
TRBJ2-7 TRBD1 TRBV7-9 NA TGTGCCAGCAGCCCCAGGCGGACAGGGGGCGTCGACGAGCAGTACTTC CASSPRRTGGVDEQYF
TRBJ2-1 TRBD2 TRBV29-1 NA TGCAGCGTTACTAGCGGGGGGGATCTCTACAATGAGCAGTTCTTC CSVTSGGDLYNEQFF
TRBJ1-5 NA TRBV6-6 NA TGTGCCAGCAATTCGTTCGAGGGACAGCCCCAGCATTTT CASNSFEGQPQHF
TRBJ2-3 TRBD2 TRBV7-3 NA TGTGCCAGCAGCCCCGGGACTAGCGGGGGGGTCACAGATACGCAGTATTTT CASSPGTSGGVTDTQYF
TRBJ2-7 NA TRBV6-5 once TGTGCCACCCAGGGGATTCTGAGTGAGGCCTACGAGCAGTACTTC CATQGILSEAYEQYF
TRBJ1-1 TRBD1 TRBV6-2/TRBV6-3 NA TGTGCCAGCAGTCCATGGGACAGACACACTGAAGCTTTCTTT CASSPWDRHTEAFF
TRBJ1-2 TRBD1 TRBV27 NA TGTGCCAGCAGTTTCCGACAGGGGAACTATGGCTACACCTTC CASSFRQGNYGYTF
TRBJ2-2 TRBD2 TRBV5-1 NA TGCGCCAGCAGCCCCCTGACTAGCGGGGGGGCCGGGGAGCTGTTTTTT CASSPLTSGGAGELFF
TRBJ1-1 NA TRBV7-3 NA TGTGCCAGCAGCTTAGGTACCCCAGGGACTGAAGCTTTCTTT CASSLGTPGTEAFF
TRBJ1-5 NA TRBV7-4 NA TGTGCCAGCAGCTTAGGAGGTAACAGGGTCAGTCAGCCCCAGCATTTT CASSLGGNRVSQPQHF
TRBJ1-6 TRBD1 TRBV11-2 NA TGTGCCAGCAGTTCCGACAGGGGGAATTCACCCCTCCACTTT CASSSDRGNSPLHF
TRBJ1-5 NA TRBV28 NA TGTGCCAGCAGTTTTTTGTACAGGTTGGTTCAGCCCCAGCATTTT CASSFLYRLVQPQHF
TRBJ2-5 NA TRBV5-6 NA TGTGCCAGCAGCAAGACGCCAGTCGGGTCCCAGTACTTC CASSKTPVGSQYF
TRBJ1-1 TRBD1 TRBV10-2 few TGCGCCAGCAGTGACCCCGGGACAGGGGACACTGAAGCTTTCTTT CASSDPGTGDTEAFF
TRBJ2-7 TRBD2 TRBV6-5 NA TGTGCCAGCAGTACTAGCGGGGGGGCCTCGAACGAGCAGTACTTC CASSTSGGASNEQYF
TRBJ2-2 NA TRBV5-5 NA TGTGCCAGCAGCCTCAGAAGCCGGGACAAACAACCCAACACCGGGGAGCTGTTTTTT CASSLRSRDKQPNTGELFF